This T cell receptor (beta chain) was documented in a study of blood T cells in healthy people across ages. The authors ran a second PCR of roughly 6 to 12 cycles using a sample-barcoded 5' primer and a J-beta primer mix. Each CDR3 protein is one row after TCRdb ran MiXCR on the 5' RACE reads. The sample gives over a million distinct CDR3 sequences, around 59% of which show up once; 5.5% to 8% is in the top ten. Sequencing was done on a sample of blood. This TCR derives from a man in his late teens or twenties in good health.

In DNA, the CDR3 is TGTGCCAGCAGCTTAGTATCCGAAGGCAATGAGCAGTTCTTC. Translated, it gives CASSLVSEGNEQFF. The V call is TRBV7-2, the J call TRBJ2-1; no firm D call. Germline V gene sequence: CDR1 SGHTA, CDR2 FQGNSA. The germline V and J ends were trimmed by 1 base and 6 bases, with 10 bases remaining between them. CDR3 length: 14 amino acids.